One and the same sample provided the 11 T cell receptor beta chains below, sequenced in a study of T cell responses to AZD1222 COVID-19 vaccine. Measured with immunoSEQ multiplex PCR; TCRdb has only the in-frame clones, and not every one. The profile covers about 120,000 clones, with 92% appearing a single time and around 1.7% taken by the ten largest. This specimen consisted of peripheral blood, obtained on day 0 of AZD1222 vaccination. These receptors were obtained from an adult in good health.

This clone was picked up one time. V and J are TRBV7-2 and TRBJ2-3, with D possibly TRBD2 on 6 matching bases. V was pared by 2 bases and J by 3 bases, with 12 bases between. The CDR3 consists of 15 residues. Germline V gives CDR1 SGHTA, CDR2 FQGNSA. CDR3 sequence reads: CASSLRSAGTDTQYF. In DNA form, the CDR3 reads TGTGCCAGCAGCTTACGGTCGGCGGGGACAGATACGCAGTATTTT.

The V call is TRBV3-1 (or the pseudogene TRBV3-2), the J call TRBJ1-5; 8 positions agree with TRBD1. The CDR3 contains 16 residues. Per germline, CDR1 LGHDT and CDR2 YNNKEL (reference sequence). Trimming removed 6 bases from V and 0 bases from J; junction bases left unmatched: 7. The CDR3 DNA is TGTGCCAGCAGTTACGGGACAGGCAATAGCAATCAGCCCCAGCATTTT. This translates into CASSYGTGNSNQPQHF.

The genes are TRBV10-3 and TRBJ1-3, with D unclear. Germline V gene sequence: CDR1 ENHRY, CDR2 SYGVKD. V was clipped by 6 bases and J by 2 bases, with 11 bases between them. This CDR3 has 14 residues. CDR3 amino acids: CAISGSGTGNTIYF. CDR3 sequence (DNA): TGTGCCATCAGCGGGTCTGGAACTGGAAACACCATATATTTT.

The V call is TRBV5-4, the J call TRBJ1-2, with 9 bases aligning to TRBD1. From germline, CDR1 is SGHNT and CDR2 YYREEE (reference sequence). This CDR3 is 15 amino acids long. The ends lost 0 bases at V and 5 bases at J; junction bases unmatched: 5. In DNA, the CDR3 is TGTGCCAGCAGCTTGGAGGTTGGGACAGGGTATGGCTACACCTTC. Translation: CASSLEVGTGYGYTF.

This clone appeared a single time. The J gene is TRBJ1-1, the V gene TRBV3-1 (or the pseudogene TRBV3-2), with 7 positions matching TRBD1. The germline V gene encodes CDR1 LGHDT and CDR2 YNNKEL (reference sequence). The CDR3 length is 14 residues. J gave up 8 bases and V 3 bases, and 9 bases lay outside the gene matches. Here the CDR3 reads CASSHSDRVGEAFF. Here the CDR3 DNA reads TGTGCCAGCAGCCACTCAGACAGGGTAGGAGAAGCTTTCTTT.

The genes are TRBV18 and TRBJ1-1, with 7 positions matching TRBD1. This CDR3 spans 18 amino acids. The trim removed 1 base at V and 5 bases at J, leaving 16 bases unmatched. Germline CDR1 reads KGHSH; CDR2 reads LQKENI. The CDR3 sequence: CASSPRSRGTDQITEAFF. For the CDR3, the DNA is TGTGCCAGCTCACCACGGTCCAGGGGGACTGATCAGATAACTGAAGCTTTCTTT.

Here the CDR3 reads CASSAVSGSGNTIYF. The DNA of the CDR3 is TGTGCCAGCAGCGCCGTTTCGGGATCTGGAAACACCATATATTTT. The chain recombines TRBV9 with TRBJ1-3; no definite D call. The CDR3 has 15 residues. The V end was cut by 3 bases, the J end by 1 base, with 11 bases between. CDR1 and CDR2 (germline): SGDLS, YYNGEE.

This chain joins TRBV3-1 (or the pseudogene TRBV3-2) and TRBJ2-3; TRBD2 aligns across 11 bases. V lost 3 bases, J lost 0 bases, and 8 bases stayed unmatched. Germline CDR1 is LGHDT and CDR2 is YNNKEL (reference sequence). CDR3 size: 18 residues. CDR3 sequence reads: CASSHSIAGGLSTDTQYF. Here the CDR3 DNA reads TGTGCCAGCAGCCACTCGATAGCGGGAGGGCTTAGCACAGATACGCAGTATTTT.

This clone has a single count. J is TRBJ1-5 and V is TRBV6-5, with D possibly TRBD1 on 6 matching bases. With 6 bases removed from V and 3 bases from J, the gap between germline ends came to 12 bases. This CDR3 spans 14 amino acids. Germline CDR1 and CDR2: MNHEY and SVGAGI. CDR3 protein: CASSPQGHNQPQHF. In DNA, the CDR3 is TGTGCCAGCAGCCCACAGGGTCACAATCAGCCCCAGCATTTT.

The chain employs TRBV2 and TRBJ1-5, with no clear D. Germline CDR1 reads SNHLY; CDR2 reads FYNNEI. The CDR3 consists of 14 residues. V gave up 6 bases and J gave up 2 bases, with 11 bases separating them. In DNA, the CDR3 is TGTGCCAGCAGCTTCAGCGGGCGCAATCAGCCCCAGCATTTT. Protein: CASSFSGRNQPQHF.

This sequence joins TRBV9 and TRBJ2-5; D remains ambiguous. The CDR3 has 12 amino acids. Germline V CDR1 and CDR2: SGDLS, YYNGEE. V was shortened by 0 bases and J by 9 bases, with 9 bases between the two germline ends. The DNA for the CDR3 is TGTGCCAGCAGCGTAGTATCCGGGCCCCAGTACTTC. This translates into CASSVVSGPQYF.